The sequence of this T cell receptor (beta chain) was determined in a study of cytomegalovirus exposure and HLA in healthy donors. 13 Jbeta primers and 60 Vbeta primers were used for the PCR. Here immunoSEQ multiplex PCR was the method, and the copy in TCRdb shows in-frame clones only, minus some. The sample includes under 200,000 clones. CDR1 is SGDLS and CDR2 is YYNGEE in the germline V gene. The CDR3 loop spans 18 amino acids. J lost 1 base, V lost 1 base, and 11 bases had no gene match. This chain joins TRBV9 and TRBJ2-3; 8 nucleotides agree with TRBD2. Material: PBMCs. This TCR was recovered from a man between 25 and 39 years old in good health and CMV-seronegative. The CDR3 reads CASSVWGGGITGTDTQYF. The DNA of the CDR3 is TGTGCCAGCAGCGTATGGGGCGGGGGGATCACAGGCACAGATACGCAGTATTTT.